The 4 T cell receptor beta chains in this list originate from one sample, sequenced in a study of T cell repertoires in cytomegalovirus infection. Antigen specificity for these receptors is unknown. TCRdb reprocessed the reads via MiXCR and lists one record per CDR3 protein. The repertoire includes approximately 730,000 distinct CDR3 sequences, about 27% of them detected once, and about 12% sits in the top ten. The source was cultured CD8+ T cells from PBMCs, collected from culture after CMV antigen stimulation. The receptor set was obtained from a human donor in good health (CMV status not recorded). Some clones in this sample may be carry-over from other donors' samples.

The chain has TRBV14 and TRBJ1-6; D not resolved. Trimming pared 5 bases from V and 7 bases from J, leaving 9 bases between. The CDR3 is 13 amino acids. CDR1 and CDR2 (germline): SGHDN, FVKESK. The CDR3: CASSLTTNSPLHF. The DNA of the CDR3 is TGTGCCAGCAGCTTAACCACAAATTCACCCCTCCACTTT.

This clonotype was picked up many times. The chain joins TRBV10-3 to TRBJ1-1, with TRBD1 as a possible D gene (5 bases). CDR3 size: 12 residues. Looked up from germline, CDR1 is ENHRY and CDR2 is SYGVKD. Trimming pared 11 bases from V and 3 bases from J, leaving 13 bases between. This chain's CDR3 is CASTRGDTEAFF. The CDR3 DNA reads as TGTGCCTCAACCCGGGGGGACACTGAAGCTTTCTTT.

A few counts support this clonotype. The V gene is TRBV19, the J gene TRBJ1-3, with TRBD1 matching 7 bases. The V and J ends lost 3 bases and 0 bases, in that order; junction bases with no gene match: 5. The CDR3 loop spans 16 amino acids. CDR1 is LNHDA, CDR2 SQIVND, per germline (reference sequence). CDR3 nucleotides: TGTGCCAGTAGTATCCGGACAGGTTCCTCTGGAAACACCATATATTTT. Translated, it gives CASSIRTGSSGNTIYF.

This clonotype was counted a few times. The rearrangement uses TRBV12-3 or TRBV12-4 and TRBJ1-1; unclear D gene. V lost 0 bases, J lost 1 base, and 15 bases lay in between. The CDR3 totals 17 residues. The CDR3 loop reads CASSLALVADKNTEAFF. CDR3 coding DNA: TGTGCCAGCAGTTTAGCGCTAGTGGCAGATAAGAACACTGAAGCTTTCTTT.